The 14 T cell receptor beta chains below come from one sample, sequenced in a study of blood T cell repertoires in COVID-19. The repertoire was sequenced with immunoSEQ multiplex PCR; TCRdb's copy has only in-frame clones and lacks some. The table has 100,000 to 120,000 clones, approximately 80% seen once. Sequenced sample: peripheral blood. The source is an older woman with acute or convalescent COVID-19.

The chain couples TRBV19 to TRBJ1-6, with a possible D match to TRBD1 (6 bases). This CDR3 has 14 amino acids. V was cut by 4 bases and J by 8 bases, with 12 bases left in between. Germline CDR1 reads LNHDA; CDR2 reads SQIVND (reference sequence). The CDR3 loop is CASSTPAGDSPLHF. The CDR3 coding sequence is TGTGCCAGTAGTACCCCGGCAGGGGATTCACCCCTCCACTTT.

The J gene is TRBJ2-2, the V gene TRBV5-1, with D perhaps TRBD1 (5 bases). This CDR3 region has 13 residues. With 4 bases removed from V and 9 bases from J, the gap between germline ends came to 13 bases. Germline lookup yields CDR1 SGHRS and CDR2 YFSETQ. In DNA form, the CDR3 reads TGCGCCAGCAGCGAGCAGGGCGGTTGGGAGCTGTTTTTT. As protein: CASSEQGGWELFF. Full variable domain (remainder filled in from reference TRBV5-1 and TRBJ2-2): KAGVTQTPRYLIKTRGQQVTLSCSPISGHRSVSWYQQTPGQGLQFLFEYFSETQRNKGNFPGRFSGRQFSNSRSEMNVSTLELGDSALYLCASSEQGGWELFFGEGSRLTVL.

The rearrangement joins TRBV25-1 to TRBJ2-1; 8 bases map to TRBD1. The CDR3 sequence is 15 residues long. The ends lost 2 bases at V and 0 bases at J; junction bases unmatched: 0. The germline CDR1 and CDR2 sequences are MGHDK and SYGVNS. For the CDR3, the DNA is TGTGCCAGCAGTGAAACAGGGGGCTCCTACAATGAGCAGTTCTTC. This sequence encodes CASSETGGSYNEQFF.

This clone was seen a single time. This chain uses TRBV28 with TRBJ2-3, with 10 bases fitting TRBD2. There are 17 residues in the CDR3. V trimming: 1 base; J trimming: 3 bases; junction bases outside the gene matches: 7. Germline V gene lookup returns CDR1 MDHEN and CDR2 SYDVKM. CDR3 sequence (DNA): TGTGCCAGCAGTTTATTAGATGGTAGCGGGGGGACAGATACGCAGTATTTT. Its translation is CASSLLDGSGGTDTQYF.

The gene calls are TRBV27 and TRBJ2-1; D unclear. The CDR3 runs 13 residues. Trimming pared 3 bases from V and 3 bases from J, leaving 6 bases between. Per germline, CDR1 MNHEY and CDR2 SMNVEV (reference sequence). Here the CDR3 DNA reads TGTGCCAGCAGTTTTACAGTCTACAATGAGCAGTTCTTC. Translating gives CASSFTVYNEQFF.

The chain couples TRBV2 to TRBJ1-1; D unresolved. CDR1 and CDR2 (germline): SNHLY, FYNNEI. Deletions cut 3 bases from V and 4 bases from J, with 9 bases between. The CDR3 contains 13 residues. In DNA, the CDR3 is TGTGCCAGCAGTGACGAGGGAGGCACTGAAGCTTTCTTT. Amino acids: CASSDEGGTEAFF.

The J gene is TRBJ1-2, the V gene TRBV5-5; 7 bases are shared with TRBD1. The CDR3 is 15 residues long. Germline V gene lookup returns CDR1 SGHKS and CDR2 YYEKEE (reference sequence). Germline trimming cut 4 bases from V and 4 bases from J; bases unmatched to any gene: 10. The CDR3 here is CASSGTAASLYGYTF. The CDR3 nucleotides are TGTGCCAGCAGCGGGACAGCTGCCTCGCTCTATGGCTACACCTTC.

This clone was detected many times. The chain carries TRBV6-2 or TRBV6-3 and TRBJ2-1; perhaps TRBD1 as D (5 bases). CDR1 and CDR2 (germline): MNHEY, SVGEGT. Trimming stripped 0 bases from V and 9 bases from J, with 15 bases between. The CDR3 contains 15 residues. The CDR3 is CASSYSRQQGGEQFF. As DNA, the CDR3 is TGTGCCAGCAGTTACTCGAGGCAGCAGGGCGGTGAGCAGTTCTTC.

A single count supports this clone. The chain joins TRBV29-1 to TRBJ1-2; 8 bases are shared with TRBD1. V shed 4 bases, J shed 8 bases, and the junction held 12 bases outside the gene matches. Germline V CDR1 and CDR2: SQVTM, ANQGSEA. The CDR3 spans 14 residues. CDR3 loop: CSVVPNGQGNGYTF. As DNA, the CDR3 is TGCAGCGTTGTCCCGAACGGACAGGGTAACGGCTACACCTTC.

J is TRBJ2-3 and V is TRBV7-2, with D unresolved. V was pared by 0 bases and J by 7 bases, with 8 bases between. Germline V gene data show CDR1 as SGHTA and CDR2 as FQGNSA. The CDR3 spans 13 residues. CDR3 sequence (DNA): TGTGCCAGCAGCTTAGCAGACTTCAATACGCAGTATTTT. This gives the protein CASSLADFNTQYF.

The CDR3 DNA follows: TGTGCCAGCAGCGTGGGGCCCGTCGGGGGCTATGGCTACACCTTC. Amino acids: CASSVGPVGGYGYTF. This rearrangement joins TRBV9 to TRBJ1-2, with D tentatively TRBD1 (5 bases). This CDR3 has 15 amino acids. V lost 2 bases to trimming and J lost 4 bases, with 15 bases between them. Germline CDR1 SGDLS, CDR2 YYNGEE.

The V gene is TRBV7-2, the J gene TRBJ1-1; the D gene is possibly TRBD1 (5 bases). Deletions cut 4 bases from V and 7 bases from J, with 16 bases between. Germline CDR1 is SGHTA and CDR2 is FQGNSA. The CDR3 has 14 residues. CDR3 protein: CASSSNAPTVEAFF. The CDR3 coding sequence is TGTGCCAGCAGCTCGAACGCCCCGACAGTTGAAGCTTTCTTT. The full variable domain, rest sourced from reference TRBV7-2 and TRBJ1-1, is GAGVSQSPSNKVTEKGKDVELRCDPISGHTALYWYRQSLGQGLEFLIYFQGNSAPDKSGLPSDRFSAERTGGSVSTLTIQRTQQEDSAVYLCASSSNAPTVEAFFGQGTRLTVV.

The gene calls are TRBV5-1 and TRBJ1-1, with D possibly matching TRBD1 (6 bases). Germline-derived CDR1 and CDR2 are SGHRS and YFSETQ. The CDR3 spans 15 residues. V was trimmed by 0 bases and J by 10 bases, leaving 19 bases between them. CDR3 region: CASSLATGPPRGAFF. CDR3 DNA: TGCGCCAGCAGCTTGGCGACGGGCCCACCCAGGGGAGCTTTCTTT.

The chain recombines TRBV4-3 with TRBJ1-2, with a possible D match to TRBD1 (6 bases). The CDR3 consists of 12 residues. CDR1 and CDR2 from the germline V gene are LGHNA and YSLEER. V was pared by 6 bases and J by 8 bases, with 13 bases between. CDR3 nucleotides: TGCGCCAGCAGTCAAACCACAGGGGGCTACACCTTC. It encodes CASSQTTGGYTF.